This TCR beta chain was sequenced during a study of cytomegalovirus exposure and HLA in healthy donors. TCRdb's table, derived via immunoSEQ multiplex PCR, lists solely in-frame clones and lacks some. The data hold hundreds of thousands of clones, with more than 75% observed a single time. The donors were part of the roughly 120-subject validation cohort, which stood apart from the 666-subject first cohort. Trimming removed 5 bases from V and 6 bases from J, with 8 bases in between. This CDR3 is 12 amino acids long. The V gene's germline CDR1 is SEHNR and CDR2 FQNEAQ (reference sequence). Study findings and constraints: A later analysis found first-cohort TCR clusters tended to co-occur in the approximately 110 validation repertoires.

Note on this clone: Its specificity is unknown.

Sequenced: PBMCs. This sequence joins TRBV7-9 and TRBJ2-1, with D unclear. This TCR derives from a man between 18 and 35 years old in good health and CMV-seronegative. CDR3 sequence: CASSTRSNEQFF. The CDR3 DNA reads as TGTGCCAGCAGCACAAGAAGCAATGAGCAGTTCTTC.